This TCR beta chain emerged from a study of blood T cells in healthy people across ages. A J-beta primer mix and a sample-barcoded 5' primer were used in a second PCR of about 7 to 12 cycles. TCRdb re-called the 5' RACE reads with MiXCR, one entry per CDR3 protein. The sample includes approximately 1,000,000 distinct CDR3 sequences, more than 40% of them seen just once. V lost 5 bases to trimming and J lost 6 bases; unmatched junction nucleotides: 7. The CDR3 runs 13 residues. CDR1 is DFQATT and CDR2 is SNEGSKA in the germline V gene (reference sequence). The source is a woman aged 60 to 75 in good health. Sample: blood. V and J are TRBV20-1 and TRBJ1-2; the match to TRBD1 covers 9 bases. CDR3 sequence: CSALTGGTNGYTF. The CDR3 coding sequence is TGCAGTGCTCTTACAGGGGGCACAAATGGCTACACCTTC.